Listed here are 21 T cell receptor beta chains from one sample, sequenced in a study of spatial heterogeneity in lung cancer (dated by TCRdb to 2018 to 2020). What these receptors recognize is not known. The time point label, as the study defines it: sample taken at primary tumor resection. The library was prepared using 5' RACE. The sequencing machine was a NextSeq 500. TCRdb reworked the public reads: Q25 trimming with fastp, MiXCR clone assembly, productive beta chains retained. Each CDR3 protein gets just one entry, which takes the most common genes and DNA from the rows behind it. The sample records about 13,000 distinct CDR3 sequences, over 3% of which are singletons. In total, the top ten clones hold 6.5% to 9% of the sample. Summary of the overall study and its limitations: A correlation was observed between the number of expanded intratumoral alpha and beta TCRs and the tumor nonsynonymous mutation count.

This sample comprised lung tumor tissue, obtained at surgery. All receptors derive from a male donor with early-stage non-small cell lung cancer.

At least ten counts were recorded for this clonotype. This chain links TRBV6-6 with TRBJ1-3; D is undetermined. Germline-derived CDR1 and CDR2 are MNHNY and SVGAGI (reference sequence). Trimming took off 5 bases at V and 1 base at J, with 9 bases between the two ends. The CDR3 is 14 amino acids. The CDR3 is CASSVGGSGNTIYF. For the CDR3, the DNA is TGTGCCAGCAGTGTCGGAGGTTCTGGAAACACCATATATTTT.

By share, this clonotype counts as medium-sized. This chain joins TRBV20-1 and TRBJ1-1; no clear D gene. V was trimmed by 3 bases and J by 1 base, leaving 9 bases between them. CDR1 DFQATT and CDR2 SNEGSKA come from the germline V gene (reference sequence). The CDR3 contains 13 residues. The CDR3 here is CSASYQKNTEAFF. The DNA for the CDR3 is TGCAGTGCTAGCTACCAGAAGAACACTGAAGCTTTCTTT.

The rearrangement links TRBV5-4 to TRBJ2-3, with 7 bases fitting TRBD1. V lost 4 bases, J lost 0 bases, and 5 bases stayed unmatched. CDR1 and CDR2 (germline): SGHNT, YYREEE (reference sequence). The CDR3 is 15 amino acids. CDR3 nucleotide sequence: TGTGCCAGCAGCGGGGGACAGTACAGCACAGATACGCAGTATTTT. Its translation: CASSGGQYSTDTQYF.

This clonotype was seen at least ten times. The chain links TRBV30 to TRBJ1-1; D unresolved. CDR3 size: 12 residues. Germline V gene lookup returns CDR1 GTSNPN and CDR2 SVGIG (reference sequence). V lost 5 bases and J 2 bases, leaving 9 bases between the germline ends. The chain's CDR3 is CAWEGYNTEAFF. The CDR3 DNA reads TGTGCCTGGGAGGGTTATAACACTGAAGCTTTCTTT.

This clonotype was found many times. The chain uses TRBV19 and TRBJ2-7; 8 nucleotides match TRBD2. There are 13 residues in the CDR3. J was trimmed by 9 bases and V by 7 bases; bases with no gene match: 11. Germline CDR1 is LNHDA and CDR2 is SQIVND (reference sequence). CDR3 DNA sequence: TGTGCCAGTAAAGCCAGCGGGGGCCTTTGGCAGTACTTC. Amino acid sequence: CASKASGGLWQYF.

This clonotype was observed at least ten times. V usage is TRBV6-6 and J usage is TRBJ1-1; D is undetermined. V was shortened by 3 bases and J by 6 bases, with 11 bases between the two germline ends. The CDR3 consists of 13 residues. Germline V gene sequence: CDR1 MNHNY, CDR2 SVGAGI (reference sequence). CDR3 coding DNA: TGTGCCAGCAGTTATTATGTGGCCCCTGAAGCTTTCTTT. This codes for CASSYYVAPEAFF.

This clonotype was detected only a few times. The chain employs TRBV24-1 and TRBJ1-2; no reliable D call. The CDR3 is 14 residues long. CDR1 is KGHDR and CDR2 is SFDVKD in the germline V gene. V was clipped by 3 bases and J by 2 bases, with 9 bases between them. The CDR3: CATSDGPGNYGYTF. The CDR3 DNA sequence: TGTGCCACCAGTGATGGTCCAGGAAACTATGGCTACACCTTC.

This clonotype is labeled as medium-sized. V usage is TRBV7-3 and J usage is TRBJ2-3; possibly TRBD2 for D (5 bases). V dropped 0 bases and J dropped 5 bases, with 6 bases sitting between them. This CDR3 is 13 amino acids long. Germline V lookup: CDR1 SGHTA, CDR2 FQGTGA. Here the CDR3 reads CASSLTGEDTQYF. DNA for the CDR3: TGTGCCAGCAGCTTAACGGGAGAAGATACGCAGTATTTT.

This clonotype was picked up many times. The J gene is TRBJ1-2, the V gene TRBV4-2; a possible D gene is TRBD1 (5 bases). Germline CDR1 and CDR2: LGHNA and YNFKEQ. V gave up 5 bases and J gave up 4 bases, with 11 bases separating them. The CDR3 has 13 amino acids. The CDR3 loop is CASSTGTTYGYTF. The CDR3 region has the DNA TGTGCCAGCAGCACCGGGACTACCTATGGCTACACCTTC.

In its sample, this clonotype was seen many times. The chain couples TRBV6-5 to TRBJ1-4; 8 bases align to TRBD1. Trimming cost V 4 bases and J 7 bases; bases outside gene matches: 8. From germline, CDR1 is MNHEY and CDR2 SVGAGI. The CDR3 contains 15 residues. CDR3 loop: CASSLYGDRREKLFF. CDR3 coding DNA: TGTGCCAGCAGTTTATATGGGGACAGGCGTGAAAAACTGTTTTTT.

Within the sample, this clonotype is medium-sized. The rearrangement links TRBV6-2 or TRBV6-3 to TRBJ2-1; 8 nucleotides match TRBD2. Germline-derived CDR1 and CDR2 are MNHEY and SVGEGT. V lost 6 bases and J lost 3; bases outside the gene matches: 1. The CDR3 spans 13 residues. Written as DNA, the CDR3 is TGTGCCAGCAGGCGGGGGGTCTACAATGAGCAGTTCTTC. Its translation: CASRRGVYNEQFF.

CDR3 DNA: TGTGCCAGCAGCCAAGCGACAGGGAACACCGGGGAGCTGTTTTTT. Residues: CASSQATGNTGELFF. The chain couples TRBV5-5 to TRBJ2-2; D might be TRBD1 (6 bases). V was pared by 4 bases and J by 1 base, with 11 bases between. CDR1 and CDR2 (germline): SGHKS, YYEKEE (reference sequence). The CDR3 totals 15 residues. The complete variable domain, with remaining parts taken from reference TRBV5-5 and TRBJ2-2, reads DAGVTQSPTHLIKTRGQQVTLRCSPISGHKSVSWYQQVLGQGPQFIFQYYEKEERGRGNFPDRFSARQFPNYSSELNVNALLLGDSALYLCASSQATGNTGELFFGEGSRLTVL.

This clonotype counts as medium-sized. The genes are TRBV7-2 and TRBJ1-6, with 8 bases that match TRBD1. Germline CDR1 SGHTA, CDR2 FQGNSA. V shed 5 bases, J shed 6 bases, and the junction held 6 bases outside the gene matches. This CDR3 contains 15 residues. The CDR3 sequence is CASSLWTGSNSPLHF. CDR3 DNA sequence: TGTGCCAGCAGCCTCTGGACAGGGAGTAATTCACCCCTCCACTTT.

The chain recombines TRBV30 with TRBJ2-2; 11 nucleotides line up with TRBD2. The CDR3 sequence is 15 residues long. Germline V lookup: CDR1 GTSNPN, CDR2 SVGIG (reference sequence). Trimming cost V 0 bases and J 7 bases; bases outside gene matches: 4. CDR3 sequence (DNA): TGTGCCTGGAGTGTACTTAGCGGGAGGGTCGGGGAGCTGTTTTTT. It encodes CAWSVLSGRVGELFF.

This clonotype was seen many times. The chain carries TRBV6-2 or TRBV6-3 and TRBJ2-7; unclear D gene. The CDR3 has 15 residues. V was pared by 0 bases and J by 3 bases, with 12 bases between. Germline V CDR1 and CDR2: MNHEY, SVGEGT. DNA of the CDR3: TGTGCCAGCAGTTACTCGTCCAGGAGTAACTACGAGCAGTACGTC. Translated: CASSYSSRSNYEQYV.

This clonotype was counted a few times. The J gene is TRBJ2-4, the V gene TRBV20-1, with unresolved D. The CDR3 loop spans 13 amino acids. V lost 3 bases, J lost 3 bases, and 9 bases lay in between. CDR1 and CDR2 (germline): DFQATT, SNEGSKA (reference sequence). CDR3 nucleotide sequence: TGCAGTGCTAGGGATGACAACAAAAACATTCAGTACTTC. Translation: CSARDDNKNIQYF.

This clonotype was found a few times. The chain has TRBV6-6 and TRBJ2-1, with 10 bases that match TRBD2. V was pared by 0 bases and J by 0 bases, with 8 bases of the junction left unmatched. Germline CDR1 is MNHNY and CDR2 is SVGAGI (reference sequence). The CDR3 is 19 residues long. The CDR3 loop is CASSYSGLAGAVSYNEQFF. CDR3 sequence (DNA): TGTGCCAGCAGTTACTCTGGCCTAGCGGGGGCCGTCTCCTACAATGAGCAGTTCTTC.

At least ten counts were recorded for this clonotype. J is TRBJ1-2 and V is TRBV6-5; D may be TRBD1 (5 bases). CDR3 length: 14 residues. Trimming removed 6 bases from V and 4 bases from J, with 15 bases in between. Per germline, CDR1 MNHEY and CDR2 SVGAGI. DNA of the CDR3: TGTGCCAGCAGCCCGACAGCGGGCCCCTATGGCTACACCTTC. Its protein product is CASSPTAGPYGYTF.

This clonotype was counted ten times or more. The V call is TRBV27, the J call TRBJ1-4; D uncertain. There are 14 residues in the CDR3. The ends were cut back, 4 bases at V and 8 bases at J, with 14 bases in the middle. Germline-derived CDR1 and CDR2 are MNHEY and SMNVEV (reference sequence). CDR3 protein: CASSYDIRWEKLFF. The CDR3 coding sequence is TGTGCCAGCAGTTACGACATCAGGTGGGAAAAACTGTTTTTT.

This clonotype was observed at least ten times. A junction boundary mismatches the germline segment, possibly from a read error. The chain employs TRBV19 and TRBJ1-2, with D tentatively TRBD1 (5 bases). CDR1 is LNHDA, CDR2 SQIVND, per germline (reference sequence). The CDR3 length is 11 residues. The CDR3 bases are TGTGCCACTTTGGGGCTGTCTGGCGACACCTTC. It translates to CATLGLSGDTF.

This clonotype was observed at least ten times. The chain employs TRBV5-1 and TRBJ2-1; D unclear. This CDR3 has 16 amino acids. Germline CDR1 is SGHRS and CDR2 is YFSETQ. V was cut by 4 bases and J by 1 base, with 15 bases left in between. This chain's CDR3 is CASSRTLGGSYNEQFF. CDR3 in DNA: TGCGCCAGCAGCCGGACCCTTGGTGGGTCCTACAATGAGCAGTTCTTC.